The 13 T cell receptor beta chains listed next were all sequenced from one sample in a study of OX40 agonist ivuxolimab in advanced cancers. Using immunoSEQ multiplex PCR, the repertoire was profiled, and TCRdb retains in-frame clones only, with some absent. The sample carries 90,000 to 100,000 clones, almost 90% recorded once. The specimen was CD4+ or CD8+ T cells sorted from blood, collected in a trial of the OX40 agonist ivuxolimab. These TCRs come from an adult with an advanced solid tumor such as melanoma, head and neck, liver or kidney cancer.

Only one count was recorded for this clone. The chain is built from TRBV12-5 and TRBJ2-3; 7 bases map to TRBD1. Looked up from germline, CDR1 is LGHNT and CDR2 is FRNRAP. V was pared by 1 base and J by 0 bases, with 1 base of the junction left unmatched. The CDR3 sequence is 15 residues long. CDR3 amino acids: CASGLGGQSTDTQYF. CDR3 sequence (DNA): TGTGCTAGTGGTTTGGGGGGACAGAGCACAGATACGCAGTATTTT.

The chain has TRBV6-1 and TRBJ2-3, with 7 bases aligning to TRBD1. The CDR3 spans 15 residues. The V segment lost 5 bases and the J segment 5 bases; nucleotides outside the gene matches: 10. CDR1 and CDR2 (germline): MNHNS, SASEGT. The CDR3, as DNA: TGTGCCAGCAGTAGCCGGGACAGAGGGATAGATACGCAGTATTTT. Amino acid sequence: CASSSRDRGIDTQYF.

In its sample, this clone was seen a few times. The genes are TRBV5-4 and TRBJ1-4; a weak D match, TRBD1 (6 bases). From germline, CDR1 is SGHNT and CDR2 YYREEE (reference sequence). V lost 4 bases and J 8 bases, leaving 18 bases between the germline ends. CDR3 length: 15 amino acids. In nucleotides, the CDR3 is TGTGCCAGCAGCCAAACAGGGTCCCGAAGGGAAAAACTGTTTTTT. This translates into CASSQTGSRREKLFF. The full variable domain, completed using reference TRBV5-4 and TRBJ1-4, is ETGVTQSPTHLIKTRGQQVTLRCSSQSGHNTVSWYQQALGQGPQFIFQYYREEENGRGNFPPRFSGLQFPNYSSELNVNALELDDSALYLCASSQTGSRREKLFFGSGTQLSVL.

The chain uses TRBV19 and TRBJ1-6; perhaps TRBD1 as D (5 bases). CDR3 size: 15 residues. V was pared by 4 bases and J by 6 bases, with 13 bases between. Germline V lookup: CDR1 LNHDA, CDR2 SQIVND (reference sequence). Here the CDR3 reads CASSTDMRGNSPLHF. CDR3 DNA sequence: TGTGCCAGTAGTACGGACATGAGGGGTAATTCACCCCTCCACTTT. The variable domain in full, completed from reference TRBV19 and TRBJ1-6, reads DGGITQSPKYLFRKEGQNVTLSCEQNLNHDAMYWYRQDPGQGLRLIYYSQIVNDFQKGDIAEGYSVSREKKESFPLTVTSAQKNPTAFYLCASSTDMRGNSPLHFGNGTRLTVT.

The chain couples TRBV10-1 to TRBJ2-2; a weak D match, TRBD1 (5 bases). Germline-derived CDR1 and CDR2 are WNHNN and SYGVQD (reference sequence). This CDR3 is 12 amino acids long. V lost 8 bases and J 5 bases, leaving 9 bases between the germline ends. CDR3 nucleotide sequence: TGCGCCAGCTCAGGGTGGACCGGGGAGCTGTTTTTT. Translating gives CASSGWTGELFF.

The V gene is TRBV11-2, the J gene TRBJ2-1, with D possibly called TRBD1 or TRBD2 (6 bases each). This CDR3 is built from 16 residues. V was clipped by 5 bases and J by 9 bases, with 23 bases between them. CDR1 is SGHAT, CDR2 FQNNGV, per germline. Here the CDR3 DNA reads TGTGCCAGCAGCAGGAGGGGGGACTTGCCGGGAAGTGAGCAGTTCTTC. It translates to CASSRRGDLPGSEQFF.

The chain uses TRBV5-6 and TRBJ2-7; 8 bases are shared with TRBD2. J lost 0 bases, V lost 3 bases, and 11 bases had no gene match. The germline V gene has CDR1 SGHDT and CDR2 YYEEEE. This CDR3 region has 17 residues. Here the CDR3 reads CASSSTLAGHSSYEQYF. As DNA, the CDR3 is TGTGCCAGCAGCTCGACCCTAGCGGGTCATAGCTCCTACGAGCAGTACTTC.

The rearrangement uses TRBV7-3 and TRBJ1-1, with D maybe TRBD1 (5 bases). Looked up from germline, CDR1 is SGHTA and CDR2 is FQGTGA. The CDR3 consists of 13 residues. Trimming stripped 4 bases from V and 2 bases from J, with 8 bases between. CDR3 bases: TGTGCCAGCAGCTGGACAAAAAACACTGAAGCTTTCTTT. Protein: CASSWTKNTEAFF.

This clone was counted only a few times. This chain connects TRBV15 to TRBJ2-3; TRBD2 agrees at 10 bases. The CDR3 covers 18 residues. Germline values: CDR1 LNHNV, CDR2 YYDKDF (reference sequence). The junction had 15 bases not matched to a gene; V was cut back by 3 bases and J by 6 bases. The CDR3 loop is CATSRGRLAGPGRDTQYF. CDR3 DNA sequence: TGTGCCACCAGCAGGGGTCGACTAGCGGGCCCGGGCCGCGATACGCAGTATTTT.

This clone was detected only once. The genes are TRBV10-2 and TRBJ2-1; 11 bases align to TRBD2. Trimming at V came to 8 bases and at J to 2 bases, leaving 2 bases not matched to a gene. Germline V lookup: CDR1 WSHSY, CDR2 SAAADI. There are 14 residues in the CDR3. The CDR3 DNA reads TGCGCCAGCGGGGGACTAGCGGCCTACAATGAGCAGTTCTTC. Translation gives CASGGLAAYNEQFF.

The rearrangement joins TRBV28 to TRBJ2-7, with TRBD2 matching 8 bases. J was trimmed by 11 bases and V by 7 bases; bases with no gene match: 13. Germline V CDR1 and CDR2: MDHEN, SYDVKM. The CDR3 is 13 residues long. The CDR3 coding sequence is TGTGCCAGCACCCCCTCGGTAGCGGGGCCCGAGTACTTC. This gives the protein CASTPSVAGPEYF.

This chain uses TRBV28 with TRBJ1-2, with D unresolved. The V and J ends lost 3 bases and 1 base respectively, with 9 bases between them. Per germline, CDR1 MDHEN and CDR2 SYDVKM. There are 14 residues in the CDR3. CDR3 nucleotides: TGTGCCAGCAGTTTCCCGGACGGTAACTATGGCTACACCTTC. Its protein product is CASSFPDGNYGYTF.

For the CDR3, the DNA is TGTGCCATCAGTGAACCGGCCAGTACCCATAATGAGCAGTACTTC. This sequence encodes CAISEPASTHNEQYF. The genes are TRBV10-3 and TRBJ2-7; D call uncertain. The CDR3 contains 15 residues. V was trimmed by 3 bases and J by 7 bases, leaving 19 bases between them. The germline V gene encodes CDR1 ENHRY and CDR2 SYGVKD.